This T cell receptor beta chain was observed in a study of blood T cells in healthy people across ages. Each donor was a healthy Caucasian individual from Russia, aged roughly 6 to 90. This clonotype was detected only a few times. Its cognate antigen is unknown. Alongside a J-beta primer mix, a sample-barcoded 5' primer served in a second PCR lasting 7 to 11 cycles. From each sample, at least 3 million paired-end reads containing CDR3 were obtained. A single record per CDR3 protein comes from TCRdb applying MiXCR to the 5' RACE reads. The sample has about 1.4 million distinct CDR3 sequences, approximately 60% seen once. Findings of the study overall: Changes in expanded clonotypes were possibly confounded, as the CMV status of donors was unknown. Versus aged donors, long-lived donors had higher diversity and more naive CD4+ cells.

The CDR3 is made up of 15 amino acids. Germline CDR1 MNHEY, CDR2 SVGAGI. V shed 0 bases and J shed 10 bases, with 16 bases lying between them. The source is a man younger than 35 in good health. The chain is built from TRBV6-5 and TRBJ2-1, with TRBD1 as a possible D gene (5 bases). Sequencing used blood. The CDR3: CASSYSSQGWEEQFF. Here the CDR3 DNA reads TGTGCCAGCAGTTACTCCTCCCAGGGTTGGGAAGAGCAGTTCTTC.